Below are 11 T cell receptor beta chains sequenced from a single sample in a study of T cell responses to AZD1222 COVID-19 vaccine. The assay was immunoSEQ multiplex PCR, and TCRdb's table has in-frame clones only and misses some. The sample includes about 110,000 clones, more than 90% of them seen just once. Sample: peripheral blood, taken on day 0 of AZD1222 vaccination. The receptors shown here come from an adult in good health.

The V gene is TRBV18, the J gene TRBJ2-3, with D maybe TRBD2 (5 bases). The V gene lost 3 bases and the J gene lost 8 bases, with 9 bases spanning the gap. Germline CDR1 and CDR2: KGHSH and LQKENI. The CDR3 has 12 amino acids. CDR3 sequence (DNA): TGTGCCAGCTCACCTGTGGACTTTACGCAGTATTTT. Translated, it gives CASSPVDFTQYF.

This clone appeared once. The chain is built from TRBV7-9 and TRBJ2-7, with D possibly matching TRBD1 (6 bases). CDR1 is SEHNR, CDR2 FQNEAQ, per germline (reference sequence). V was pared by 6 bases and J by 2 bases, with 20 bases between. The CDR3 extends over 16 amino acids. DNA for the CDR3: TGTGCCAGCAGTAACGCCGCGGTTCAGGGGCCCTACGAGCAGTACTTC. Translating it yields CASSNAAVQGPYEQYF.

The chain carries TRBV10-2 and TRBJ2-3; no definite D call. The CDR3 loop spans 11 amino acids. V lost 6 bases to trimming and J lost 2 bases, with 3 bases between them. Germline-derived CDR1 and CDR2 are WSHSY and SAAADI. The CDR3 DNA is TGCGCCAGCAGGAACACAGATACGCAGTATTTT. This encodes CASRNTDTQYF.

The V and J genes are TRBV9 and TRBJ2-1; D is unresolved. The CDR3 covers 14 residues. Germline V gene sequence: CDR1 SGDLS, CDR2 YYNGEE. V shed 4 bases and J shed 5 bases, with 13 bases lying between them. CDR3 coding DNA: TGTGCCAGCAGCCCATCATCCCCCGACAATGAGCAGTTCTTC. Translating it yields CASSPSSPDNEQFF.

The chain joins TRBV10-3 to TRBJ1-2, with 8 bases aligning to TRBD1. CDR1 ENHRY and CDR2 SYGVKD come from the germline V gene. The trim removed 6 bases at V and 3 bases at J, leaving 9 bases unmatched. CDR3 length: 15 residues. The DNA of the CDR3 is TGTGCCATCAGAGGGACAGGATCAATTGACTATGGCTACACCTTC. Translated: CAIRGTGSIDYGYTF.

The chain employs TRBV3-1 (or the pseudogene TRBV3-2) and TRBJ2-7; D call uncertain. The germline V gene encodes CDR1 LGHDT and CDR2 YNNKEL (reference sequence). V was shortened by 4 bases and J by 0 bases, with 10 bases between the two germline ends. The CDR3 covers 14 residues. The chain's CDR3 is CASSPLLVSYEQYF. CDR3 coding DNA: TGTGCCAGCAGCCCCCTTCTGGTCTCCTACGAGCAGTACTTC.

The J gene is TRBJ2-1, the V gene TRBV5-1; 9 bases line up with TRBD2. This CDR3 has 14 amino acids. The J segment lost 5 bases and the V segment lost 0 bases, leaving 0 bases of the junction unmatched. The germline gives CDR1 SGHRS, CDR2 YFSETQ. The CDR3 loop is CASSLGLADNEQFF. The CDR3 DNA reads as TGCGCCAGCAGCTTGGGACTAGCGGACAATGAGCAGTTCTTC.

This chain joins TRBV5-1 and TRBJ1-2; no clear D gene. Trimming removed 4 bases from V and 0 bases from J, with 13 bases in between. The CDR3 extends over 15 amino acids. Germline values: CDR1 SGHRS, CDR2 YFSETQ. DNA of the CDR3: TGCGCCAGCAGCCTTACTTCCTCCTCTAACTATGGCTACACCTTC. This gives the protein CASSLTSSSNYGYTF.

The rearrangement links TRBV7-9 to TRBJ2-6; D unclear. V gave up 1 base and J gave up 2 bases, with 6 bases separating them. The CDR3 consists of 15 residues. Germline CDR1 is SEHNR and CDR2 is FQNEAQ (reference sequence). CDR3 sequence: CASSLGGAGANVLTF. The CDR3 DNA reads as TGTGCCAGCAGCTTAGGTGGCGCTGGGGCCAACGTCCTGACTTTC.

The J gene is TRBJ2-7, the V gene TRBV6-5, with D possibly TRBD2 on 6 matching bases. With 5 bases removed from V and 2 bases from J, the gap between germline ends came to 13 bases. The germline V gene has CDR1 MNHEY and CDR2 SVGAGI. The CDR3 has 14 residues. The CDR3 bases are TGTGCCAGCAGTCCCCCGGGACTCCCCTACGAGCAGTACTTC. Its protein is CASSPPGLPYEQYF.

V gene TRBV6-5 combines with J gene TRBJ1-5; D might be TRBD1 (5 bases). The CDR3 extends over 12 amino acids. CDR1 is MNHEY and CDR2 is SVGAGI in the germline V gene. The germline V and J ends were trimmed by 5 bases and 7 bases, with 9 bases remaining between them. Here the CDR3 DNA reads TGTGCCAGCAGTACGGGGGGGCAGCCCCAGCATTTT. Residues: CASSTGGQPQHF.